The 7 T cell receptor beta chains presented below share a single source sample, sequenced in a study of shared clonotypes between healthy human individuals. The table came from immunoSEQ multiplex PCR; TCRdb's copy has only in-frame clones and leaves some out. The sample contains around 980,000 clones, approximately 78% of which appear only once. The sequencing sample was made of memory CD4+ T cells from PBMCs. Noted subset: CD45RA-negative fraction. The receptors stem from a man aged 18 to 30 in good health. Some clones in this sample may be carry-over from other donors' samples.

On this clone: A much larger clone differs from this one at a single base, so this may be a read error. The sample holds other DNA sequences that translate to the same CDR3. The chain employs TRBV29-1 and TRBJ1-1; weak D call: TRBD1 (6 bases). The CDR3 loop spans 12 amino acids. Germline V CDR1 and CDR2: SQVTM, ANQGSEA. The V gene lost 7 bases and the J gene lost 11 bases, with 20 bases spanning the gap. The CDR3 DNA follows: TGCAGCGGGGACACGGCGTCGGTTGAGGCTTTCTTT. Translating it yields CSGDTASVEAFF.

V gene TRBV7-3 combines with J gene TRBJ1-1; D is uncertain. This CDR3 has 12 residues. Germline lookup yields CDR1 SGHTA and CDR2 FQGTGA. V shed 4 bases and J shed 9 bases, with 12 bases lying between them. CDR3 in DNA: TGTGCCAGCAGCTCGGGCCACCGGCAAGCTTTCTTT. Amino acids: CASSSGHRQAFF. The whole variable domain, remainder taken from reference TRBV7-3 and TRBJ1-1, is GAGVSQTPSNKVTEKGKYVELRCDPISGHTALYWYRQSLGQGPEFLIYFQGTGAADDSGLPNDRFFAVRPEGSVSTLKIQRTERGDSAVYLCASSSGHRQAFFGQGTRLTVV.

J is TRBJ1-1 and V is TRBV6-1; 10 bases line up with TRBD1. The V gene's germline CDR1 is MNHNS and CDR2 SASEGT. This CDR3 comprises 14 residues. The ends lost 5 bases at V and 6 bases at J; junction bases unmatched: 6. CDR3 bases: TGTGCCAGCAGTCGCCTTGGACAGGGGGCTGAAGCTTTCTTT. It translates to CASSRLGQGAEAFF.

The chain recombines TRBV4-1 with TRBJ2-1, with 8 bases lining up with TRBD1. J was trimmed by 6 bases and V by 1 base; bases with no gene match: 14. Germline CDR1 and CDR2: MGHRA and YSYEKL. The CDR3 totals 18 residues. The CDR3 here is CASSQVPSRQGIRNEQFF. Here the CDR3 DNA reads TGCGCCAGCAGCCAAGTTCCCTCCCGACAGGGGATTCGCAATGAGCAGTTCTTC.

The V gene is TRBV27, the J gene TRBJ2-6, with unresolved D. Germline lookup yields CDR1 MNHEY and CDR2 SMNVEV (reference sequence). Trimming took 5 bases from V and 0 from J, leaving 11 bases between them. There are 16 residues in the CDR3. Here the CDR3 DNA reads TGTGCCAGCAGTCCCCAATTAGCCTCTGGGGCCAACGTCCTGACTTTC. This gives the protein CASSPQLASGANVLTF.

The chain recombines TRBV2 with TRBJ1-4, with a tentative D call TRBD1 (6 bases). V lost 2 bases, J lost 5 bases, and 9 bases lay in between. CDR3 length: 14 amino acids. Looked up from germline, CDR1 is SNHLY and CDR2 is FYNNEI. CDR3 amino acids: CASSEQGTNEKLFF. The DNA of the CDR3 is TGTGCCAGCAGTGAACAGGGGACAAATGAAAAACTGTTTTTT.

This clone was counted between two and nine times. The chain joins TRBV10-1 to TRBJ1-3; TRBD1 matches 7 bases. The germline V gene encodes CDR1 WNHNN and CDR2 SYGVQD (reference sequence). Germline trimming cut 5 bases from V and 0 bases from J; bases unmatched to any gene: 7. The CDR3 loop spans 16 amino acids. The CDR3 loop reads CASSSGGRSSGNTIYF. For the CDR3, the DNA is TGCGCCAGCAGTTCAGGGGGAAGGAGCTCTGGAAACACCATATATTTT.